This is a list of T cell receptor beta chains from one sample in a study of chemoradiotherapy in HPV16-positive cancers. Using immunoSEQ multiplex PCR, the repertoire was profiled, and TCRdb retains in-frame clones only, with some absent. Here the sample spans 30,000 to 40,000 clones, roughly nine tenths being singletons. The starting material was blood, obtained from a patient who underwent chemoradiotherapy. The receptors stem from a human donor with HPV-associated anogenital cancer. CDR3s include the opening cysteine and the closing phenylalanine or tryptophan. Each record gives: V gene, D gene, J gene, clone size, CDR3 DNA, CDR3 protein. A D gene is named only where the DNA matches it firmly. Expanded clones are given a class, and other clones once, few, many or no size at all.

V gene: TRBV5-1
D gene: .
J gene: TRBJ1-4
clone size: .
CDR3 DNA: TGCGCCAGCAGCTTGGCCCCGGGGGTTGAAAAACTGTTTTTT
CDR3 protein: CASSLAPGVEKLFF

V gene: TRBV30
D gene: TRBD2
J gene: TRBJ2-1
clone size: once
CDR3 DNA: TGTGCCTGGAGTGTAGCGGGAAGGCGCGGGAATGAGCAGTTCTTC
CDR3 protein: CAWSVAGRRGNEQFF

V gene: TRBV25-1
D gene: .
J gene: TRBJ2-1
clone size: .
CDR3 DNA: TGTGCCAGCAGGTCCTACAATGAGCAGTTCTTC
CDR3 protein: CASRSYNEQFF

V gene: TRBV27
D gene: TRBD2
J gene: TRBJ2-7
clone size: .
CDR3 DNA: TGTGCCAGCAGTTTAAGTCGGGAGGGCTACGAGCAGTACTTC
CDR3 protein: CASSLSREGYEQYF

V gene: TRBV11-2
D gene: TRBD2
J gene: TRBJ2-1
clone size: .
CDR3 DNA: TGTGCCAGCAGCGCCCAACTAGCGGGGGGGTGGAATGAGCAGTTCTTC
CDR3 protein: CASSAQLAGGWNEQFF

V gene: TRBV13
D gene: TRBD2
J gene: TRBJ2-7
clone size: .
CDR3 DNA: TGTGCCAGCAGCAGCCGGACTAGCGGGGGGGCCTCCACCTACGAGCAGTACTTC
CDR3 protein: CASSSRTSGGASTYEQYF

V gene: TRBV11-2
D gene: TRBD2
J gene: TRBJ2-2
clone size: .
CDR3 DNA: TGTGCCAGCAGCTTGGATTCGGAACTAGCGGGACCCACCGGGGAGCTGTTTTTT
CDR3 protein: CASSLDSELAGPTGELFF

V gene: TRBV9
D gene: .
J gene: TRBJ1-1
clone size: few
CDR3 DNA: TGTGCCAGCAGCGAATGGGTGAACACTGAAGCTTTCTTT
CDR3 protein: CASSEWVNTEAFF

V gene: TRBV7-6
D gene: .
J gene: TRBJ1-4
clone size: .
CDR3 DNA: TGTGCCAGCAGCTTAAGTTTAGTAGTTAATGAAAAACTGTTTTTT
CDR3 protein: CASSLSLVVNEKLFF

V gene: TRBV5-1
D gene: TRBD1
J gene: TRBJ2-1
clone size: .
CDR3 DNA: TGCGCCAGCACCCCGGGACAGGGCGACAATGAGCAGTTCTTC
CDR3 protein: CASTPGQGDNEQFF

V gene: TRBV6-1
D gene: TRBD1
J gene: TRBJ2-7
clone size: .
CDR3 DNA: TGTGCCAGCAGGTTGACAGGGAGCCTCTACGAGCAGTACTTC
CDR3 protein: CASRLTGSLYEQYF

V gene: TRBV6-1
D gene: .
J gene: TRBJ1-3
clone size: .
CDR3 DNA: TGTGCCAGCAGTTCGGGGGCTGGAAACACCATATATTTT
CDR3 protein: CASSSGAGNTIYF

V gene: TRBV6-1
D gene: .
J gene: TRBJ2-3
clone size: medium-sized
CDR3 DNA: TGTGCCACCGGGACTGGGGGCACAGATACGCAGTATTTT
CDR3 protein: CATGTGGTDTQYF

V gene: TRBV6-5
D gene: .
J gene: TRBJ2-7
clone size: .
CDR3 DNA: TGTGCCAGCAGTAGACAGGCAGCCTACGAGCAGTACTTC
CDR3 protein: CASSRQAAYEQYF

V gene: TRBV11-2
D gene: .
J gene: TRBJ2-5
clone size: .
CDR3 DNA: TGTGCCAGCAGCTTTCCGGGCGGAGAGACCCAGTACTTC
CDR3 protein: CASSFPGGETQYF

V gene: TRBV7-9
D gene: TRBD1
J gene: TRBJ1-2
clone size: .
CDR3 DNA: TGTGCCAGCAGCTTAGGGGACAGGGTGGGCTATGGCTACACCTTC
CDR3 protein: CASSLGDRVGYGYTF

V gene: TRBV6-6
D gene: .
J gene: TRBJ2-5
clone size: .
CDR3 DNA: TGTGCCAGCAGGCTCCGACAGATCCAAGAGACCCAGTACTTC
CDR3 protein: CASRLRQIQETQYF

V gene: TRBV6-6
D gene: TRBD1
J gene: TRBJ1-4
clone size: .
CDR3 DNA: TGTGCCAGCAGTTACGAGACAGGGGCAACTAATGAAAAACTGTTTTTT
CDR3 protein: CASSYETGATNEKLFF

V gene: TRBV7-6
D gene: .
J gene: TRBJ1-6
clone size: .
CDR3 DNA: TGTGCCAGCAAGGCAGGGACAAGAAATTCACCCCTCCACTTT
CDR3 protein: CASKAGTRNSPLHF

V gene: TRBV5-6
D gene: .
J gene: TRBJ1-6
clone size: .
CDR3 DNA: TGTGCCAGCAGTCCCCCCTATAATTCACCCCTCCACTTT
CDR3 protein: CASSPPYNSPLHF

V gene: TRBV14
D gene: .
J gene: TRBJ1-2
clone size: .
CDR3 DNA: TGTGCCAGCAGCTTGGCTGACTCTGGCTACACCTTC
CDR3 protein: CASSLADSGYTF

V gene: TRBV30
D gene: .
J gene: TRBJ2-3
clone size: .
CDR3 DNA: TGTGCCTGGAGTGTACTTTCCGGGGGGCGCACAGATACGCAGTATTTT
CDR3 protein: CAWSVLSGGRTDTQYF

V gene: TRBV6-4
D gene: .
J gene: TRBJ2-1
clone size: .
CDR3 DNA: TGTGCCAGCAGTGACCTAGCAGGCAGATCACGATTGATTTACAATGAGCAGTTCTTC
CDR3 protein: CASSDLAGRSRLIYNEQFF

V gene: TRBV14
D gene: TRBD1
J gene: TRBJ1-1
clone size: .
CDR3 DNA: TGTGCCAGCAGCCAAGATCCGCGAGGGGGCAAAGCTGAAGCTTTCTTT
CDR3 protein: CASSQDPRGGKAEAFF

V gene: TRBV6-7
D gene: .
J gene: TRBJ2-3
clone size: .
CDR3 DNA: TGTGCCAGCAGTTCGAATCCAGATACGCAGTATTTT
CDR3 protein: CASSSNPDTQYF

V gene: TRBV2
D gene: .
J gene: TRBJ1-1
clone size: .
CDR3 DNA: TGTGCCAGCAGTGAAAAAGTTACTACCACTGAAGCTTTCTTT
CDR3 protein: CASSEKVTTTEAFF

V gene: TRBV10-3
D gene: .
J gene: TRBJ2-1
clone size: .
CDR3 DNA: TGTGCCATCAGTGAGTCAGCAGGGTCCGGGAATGAGCAGTTCTTC
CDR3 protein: CAISESAGSGNEQFF

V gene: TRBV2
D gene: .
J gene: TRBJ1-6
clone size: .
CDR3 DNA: TGTGCCAGCAGTGAAGCGCTCGTGGGGGTATCGATCGGATCACCCCTCCACTTT
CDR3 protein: CASSEALVGVSIGSPLHF

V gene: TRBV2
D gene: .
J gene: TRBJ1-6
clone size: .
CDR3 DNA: TGTGCCAGCAGTGAGGGCGGGGGTATTACTTCACCCCTCCACTTT
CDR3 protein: CASSEGGGITSPLHF

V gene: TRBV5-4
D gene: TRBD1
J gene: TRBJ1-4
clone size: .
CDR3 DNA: TGTGCCAGCAGCTCAGGACAGGGGGAGGAAAAACTGTTTTTT
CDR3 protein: CASSSGQGEEKLFF

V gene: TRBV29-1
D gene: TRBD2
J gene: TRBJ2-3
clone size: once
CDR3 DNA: TGCAGCGTCCGAGGGGCTAGCGGAGGCACAGATACGCAGTATTTT
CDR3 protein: CSVRGASGGTDTQYF

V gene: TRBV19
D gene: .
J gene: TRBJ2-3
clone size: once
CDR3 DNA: TGTGCCAGTAGTCCCGAGGGGTTTGATACGCAGTATTTT
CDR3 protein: CASSPEGFDTQYF

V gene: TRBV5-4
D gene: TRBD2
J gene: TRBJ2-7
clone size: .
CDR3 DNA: TGTGCCAGCAGCTTGGCTTCTAGCGGGGCCTACGAGCAGTACTTC
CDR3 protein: CASSLASSGAYEQYF

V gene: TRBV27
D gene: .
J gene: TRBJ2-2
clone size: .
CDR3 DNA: TGTGCCAGCAGTTTATCCCCACAGGGAACCGGGGAGCTGTTTTTT
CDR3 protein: CASSLSPQGTGELFF

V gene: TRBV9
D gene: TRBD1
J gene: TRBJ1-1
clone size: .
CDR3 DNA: TGTGCCAGCAGCGCGAACAGGGGAAACACTGAAGCTTTCTTT
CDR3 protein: CASSANRGNTEAFF

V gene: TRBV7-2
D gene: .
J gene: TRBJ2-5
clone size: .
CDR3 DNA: TGTGCCAGCAGCTTAGTAGCAGGGTGGGAGACCCAGTACTTC
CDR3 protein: CASSLVAGWETQYF

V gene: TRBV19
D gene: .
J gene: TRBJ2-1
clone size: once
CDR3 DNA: TGTGCCACCTGCCCGGGACCGTCCTACAATGAGCAGTTCTTC
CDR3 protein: CATCPGPSYNEQFF

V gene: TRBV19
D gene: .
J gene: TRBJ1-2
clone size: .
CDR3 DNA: TGTGCCAGTAGTCAGGGGACTACCCTTGGCTATGGCTACACCTTC
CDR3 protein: CASSQGTTLGYGYTF

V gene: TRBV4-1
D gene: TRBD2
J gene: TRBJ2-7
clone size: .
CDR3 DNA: TGCGCCAGCAGCCAAGCCACACGGACTAGCGGGAGGACGGGGAACGAGCAGTACTTC
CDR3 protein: CASSQATRTSGRTGNEQYF

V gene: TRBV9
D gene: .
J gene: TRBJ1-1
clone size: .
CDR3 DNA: TGTGCCGCACCCGGGAAGGGGGGCCGTACTGAAGCTTTCTTT
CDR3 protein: CAAPGKGGRTEAFF

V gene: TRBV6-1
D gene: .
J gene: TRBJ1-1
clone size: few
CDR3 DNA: TGTGCCAGCAGTGTGCAGGAGAACACTGAAGCTTTCTTT
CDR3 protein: CASSVQENTEAFF

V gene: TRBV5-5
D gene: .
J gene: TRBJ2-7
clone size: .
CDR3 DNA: TGTGCCAGCAGCCCGGGGACGGTTTACGAGCAGTACTTC
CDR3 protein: CASSPGTVYEQYF

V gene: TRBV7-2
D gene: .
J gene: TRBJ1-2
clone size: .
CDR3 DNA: TGTGCCAGCAGCCCGGAAACTAACTATGGCTACACCTTC
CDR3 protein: CASSPETNYGYTF

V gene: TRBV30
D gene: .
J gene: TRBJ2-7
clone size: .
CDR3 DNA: TGTGCCTGGAGTGTAGGAGCTTCAGCCGAGCAGTACTTC
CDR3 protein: CAWSVGASAEQYF

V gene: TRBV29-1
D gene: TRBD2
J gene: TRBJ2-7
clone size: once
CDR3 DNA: TGCAGCGTTGACTCGGGGGGTACCGCCTACGAGCAGTACTTC
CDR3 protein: CSVDSGGTAYEQYF

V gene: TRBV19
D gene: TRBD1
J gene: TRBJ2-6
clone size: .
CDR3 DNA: TGTGCCAGTAGTATTAGAGGGGACAGGGGAGGAGTTTCTGGGGCCAACGTCCTGACTTTC
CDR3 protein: CASSIRGDRGGVSGANVLTF

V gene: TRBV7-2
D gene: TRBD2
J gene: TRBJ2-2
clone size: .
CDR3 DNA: TGTGCCAGCAGCTTATTTCTGGGGGGGAACGGGGAGCTGTTTTTT
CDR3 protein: CASSLFLGGNGELFF

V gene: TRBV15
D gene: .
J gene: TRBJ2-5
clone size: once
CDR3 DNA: TGTGCCACCGGGGGGCGGGAGACCCAGTACTTC
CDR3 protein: CATGGRETQYF

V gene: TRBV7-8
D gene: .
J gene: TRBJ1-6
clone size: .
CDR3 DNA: TGTGCCAGCAGCCCTCCCAAAGGCAGTAATTCACCCCTCCACTTT
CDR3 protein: CASSPPKGSNSPLHF

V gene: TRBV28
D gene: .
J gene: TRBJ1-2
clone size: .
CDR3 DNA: TGTGCCAGCAGCCCCTTGGGCGGGATTGCTGGCTACACCTTC
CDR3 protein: CASSPLGGIAGYTF

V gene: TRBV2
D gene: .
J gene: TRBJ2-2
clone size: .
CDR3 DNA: TGTGCCAGCGGAGTCATGGCCACTGCTGGGGAGCTGTTTTTT
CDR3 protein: CASGVMATAGELFF

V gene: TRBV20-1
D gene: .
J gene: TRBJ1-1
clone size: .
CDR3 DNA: TGCAGTGCTAGTAAGAGGGATGAAGCTTTCTTT
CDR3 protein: CSASKRDEAFF

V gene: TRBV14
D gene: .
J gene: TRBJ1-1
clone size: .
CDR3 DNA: TGTGCCAGCAGCCGGGGAAGAGGCACTGAAGCTTTCTTT
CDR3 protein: CASSRGRGTEAFF

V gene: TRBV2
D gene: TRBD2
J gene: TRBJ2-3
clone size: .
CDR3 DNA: TGTGCCAGCCGAGGGACTAGCGGGGCCCAGGATACGCAGTATTTT
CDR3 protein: CASRGTSGAQDTQYF

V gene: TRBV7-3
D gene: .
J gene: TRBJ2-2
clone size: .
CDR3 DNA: TGTGCCACCCGCCTGGGAGGGGGCGCCACCGGGGAGCTGTTTTTT
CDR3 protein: CATRLGGGATGELFF

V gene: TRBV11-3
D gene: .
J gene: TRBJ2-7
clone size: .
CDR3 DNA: TGTGCCAGCAGCAAAGACCAGGGTCTGTACGAGCAGTACTTC
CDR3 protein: CASSKDQGLYEQYF

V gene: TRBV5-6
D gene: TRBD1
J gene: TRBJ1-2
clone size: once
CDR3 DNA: TGTGCCAGCAACCGAATGGGACAGGGGAACTATGGCTACACCTTC
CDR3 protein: CASNRMGQGNYGYTF

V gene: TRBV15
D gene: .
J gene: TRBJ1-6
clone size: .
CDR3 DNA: TGTGCCACCAGCAGAGAAAGGGTCAGGGAAGGTTCACCCCTCCACTTT
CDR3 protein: CATSRERVREGSPLHF

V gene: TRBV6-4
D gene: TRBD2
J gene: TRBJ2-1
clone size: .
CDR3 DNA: TGTGCCAGCAGTACCGGACTAGCGGGAGTTAATGAGCAGTTCTTC
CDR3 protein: CASSTGLAGVNEQFF

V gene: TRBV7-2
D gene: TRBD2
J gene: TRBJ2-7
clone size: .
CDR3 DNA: TGTGCCAGCTACCCGGGAGGGCCGTCCGAGCAGTACTTC
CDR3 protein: CASYPGGPSEQYF